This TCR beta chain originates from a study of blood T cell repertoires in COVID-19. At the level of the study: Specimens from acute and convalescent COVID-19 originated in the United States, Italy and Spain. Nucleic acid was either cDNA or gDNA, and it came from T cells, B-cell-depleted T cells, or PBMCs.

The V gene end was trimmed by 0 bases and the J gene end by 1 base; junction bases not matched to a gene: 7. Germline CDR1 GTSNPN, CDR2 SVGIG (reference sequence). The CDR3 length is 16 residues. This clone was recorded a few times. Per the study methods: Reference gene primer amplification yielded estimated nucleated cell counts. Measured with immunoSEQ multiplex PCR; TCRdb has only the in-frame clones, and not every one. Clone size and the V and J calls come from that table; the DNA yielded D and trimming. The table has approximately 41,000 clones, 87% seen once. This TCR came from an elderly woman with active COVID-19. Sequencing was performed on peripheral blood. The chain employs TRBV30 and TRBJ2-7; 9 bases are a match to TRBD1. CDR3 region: CAWSVKGTGRSYEQYF. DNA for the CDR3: TGTGCCTGGAGTGTAAAGGGGACAGGGAGATCCTACGAGCAGTACTTC.